Following are 27 T cell receptor beta chains from one sample sequenced in a study of T-cell memory formation after mild COVID-19. In TCRdb, the 5' RACE reads were re-called with MiXCR into one record per CDR3 protein. The table lists over 300,000 distinct CDR3 sequences, 20% to 25% of them singletons. The sample was PBMCs or a T cell subset sorted from them (not recorded which). These receptors came from a man between 18 and 35 years old who had mild COVID-19 (a few samples of this study predate the infection). Cell type and time point are not known.

This clonotype occurred a few times. V is TRBV5-1 and J is TRBJ1-2; D not resolved. Germline CDR1 is SGHRS and CDR2 is YFSETQ. Trimming took 3 bases from V and 0 from J, leaving 12 bases between them. The CDR3 is 15 amino acids. The CDR3 nucleotides read TGCGCCAGCAGCTCACCTGAGACCCCTAACTATGGCTACACCTTC. Translating gives CASSSPETPNYGYTF.

The rearrangement joins TRBV6-2 or TRBV6-3 to TRBJ2-7; D is unresolved. The V and J ends lost 6 bases and 3 bases respectively, with 9 bases between them. CDR3 length equals 12 residues. CDR1 MNHEY and CDR2 SVGEGT come from the germline V gene. The CDR3 is CASSPPHYEQYV. In DNA, the CDR3 is TGTGCCAGCAGCCCGCCCCACTACGAGCAGTACGTC.

V usage is TRBV7-2 and J usage is TRBJ2-7, with 8 bases aligning to TRBD1. After removal of 5 bases from V and 4 bases from J, the junction contained 7 bases not matched to a gene. The CDR3 length is 14 residues. Germline CDR1 reads SGHTA; CDR2 reads FQGNSA. The CDR3, as DNA: TGTGCCAGCAGCAAATGGACAGGGCCATACGAGCAGTACTTC. Protein: CASSKWTGPYEQYF.

This chain joins TRBV6-2 or TRBV6-3 and TRBJ2-3, with 9 bases aligning to TRBD2. Trimming removed 6 bases from V and 1 base from J; junction bases left unmatched: 2. CDR3 size: 14 residues. Germline CDR1 MNHEY, CDR2 SVGEGT. The CDR3 DNA sequence: TGTGCCAGCAGAAAGCGGGGGGGCACAGATACGCAGTATTTT. Its protein product is CASRKRGGTDTQYF.

The chain carries TRBV30 and TRBJ2-3; the match to TRBD2 covers 8 bases. V gave up 1 base and J gave up 6 bases; unmatched junction bases: 6. The germline V gene has CDR1 GTSNPN and CDR2 SVGIG (reference sequence). The length of the CDR3 is 14 residues. CDR3 amino acids: CAWSELAGPDTQYF. CDR3 nucleotide sequence: TGTGCCTGGAGTGAATTAGCGGGGCCCGATACGCAGTATTTT.

In this sample, this clonotype turned up a few times. The V and J genes are TRBV21-1 and TRBJ1-4; the table calls TRBD1, which could not be checked here. TRBV21-1 is labeled a pseudogene. The length of the CDR3 is 15 residues. The DNA of the CDR3 is TGTGCCAGCAGCCAGGACAGGGCGGCTAATGAAAAACTGTTTTTT. Its translation is CASSQDRAANEKLFF.

This chain uses TRBV5-1 with TRBJ2-3; tentatively, D is TRBD1 or TRBD2 (5 bases each). Trimming took off 0 bases at V and 9 bases at J, with 11 bases between the two ends. The CDR3 totals 13 residues. Germline V gene data show CDR1 as SGHRS and CDR2 as YFSETQ. The CDR3 is CASSLAFRDTQYF. In DNA form, the CDR3 reads TGCGCCAGCAGCTTGGCCTTTCGGGACACGCAGTATTTT.

The sample holds a few counts of this clonotype. The chain is built from TRBV7-2 and TRBJ2-3, with D tentatively TRBD2 (6 bases). Germline V gene data show CDR1 as SGHTA and CDR2 as FQGNSA. V gave up 1 base and J gave up 0 bases, with 11 bases separating them. This CDR3 contains 16 residues. The CDR3 loop is CASSLGGGASTDTQYF. The CDR3 region has the DNA TGTGCCAGCAGCTTAGGGGGCGGGGCGAGCACAGATACGCAGTATTTT.

A few counts support this clonotype. In DNA, the CDR3 is TGTGCCAGCAGTTACTCGGATAGCAGTGAGACCCAGTACTTC. It is translated as CASSYSDSSETQYF. The rearrangement uses TRBV6-5 and TRBJ2-5; no reliable D call. Between the trimmed V and J ends, which lost 0 bases and 5 bases, there was a span of 10 bases. Looked up from germline, CDR1 is MNHEY and CDR2 is SVGAGI. The CDR3 loop spans 14 amino acids.

This chain uses TRBV7-2 with TRBJ1-2; TRBD1 matches 7 bases. Looked up from germline, CDR1 is SGHTA and CDR2 is FQGNSA. Unmatched junction bases numbered 13, after V lost 5 bases and J lost 7 bases. The length of the CDR3 is 15 residues. The CDR3 region is CASSPPSRQGTGYTF. The DNA for the CDR3 is TGTGCCAGCAGCCCACCCTCCCGACAGGGCACTGGCTACACCTTC.

The sample holds a few counts of this clonotype. This chain uses TRBV5-1 with TRBJ2-3; a weak D match, TRBD2 (6 bases). This CDR3 has 15 amino acids. Germline loops: CDR1 SGHRS, CDR2 YFSETQ. The ends were cut back, 4 bases at V and 5 bases at J, with 17 bases in the middle. CDR3 in amino acids: CASSITGLALDTQYF. In DNA form, the CDR3 reads TGCGCCAGCAGCATAACGGGACTGGCGTTAGATACGCAGTATTTT. The full variable domain, its missing parts supplied by reference TRBV5-1 and TRBJ2-3, is KAGVTQTPRYLIKTRGQQVTLSCSPISGHRSVSWYQQTPGQGLQFLFEYFSETQRNKGNFPGRFSGRQFSNSRSEMNVSTLELGDSALYLCASSITGLALDTQYFGPGTRLTVL.

This clonotype was seen only a few times. The V call is TRBV4-3, the J call TRBJ2-3; possible D gene TRBD1, 6 bases. This CDR3 is built from 18 residues. With 4 bases removed from V and 0 bases from J, the gap between germline ends came to 20 bases. Per the germline V gene, CDR1 is LGHNA and CDR2 is YSLEER. The CDR3 coding sequence is TGCGCCAGCAGCCGCTTAGGGGGTACTACCCGAAGCACAGATACGCAGTATTTT. Protein: CASSRLGGTTRSTDTQYF.

The rearrangement links TRBV20-1 to TRBJ2-5, with D possibly matching TRBD1 (6 bases). The CDR3 has 14 amino acids. V was trimmed by 3 bases and J by 7 bases, leaving 18 bases between them. Germline V lookup: CDR1 DFQATT, CDR2 SNEGSKA (reference sequence). CDR3 DNA sequence: TGCAGTGCTAGTGTCTTGGGGGCCCAGGTGACCCAGTACTTC. It encodes CSASVLGAQVTQYF.

This clonotype was observed at least ten times. The rearrangement uses TRBV7-3 and TRBJ2-1, with a weak D call TRBD2 (7 bases). Trimming left V 5 bases short and J 10 bases short, with 18 bases between. Germline V CDR1 and CDR2: SGHTA, FQGTGA. The CDR3 consists of 14 residues. The CDR3 protein is CASSPLGGAGEQFF. The CDR3 coding sequence is TGTGCCAGCAGCCCCCTAGGGGGGGCAGGGGAGCAGTTCTTC.

The chain joins TRBV7-9 to TRBJ2-3; D unclear. Germline loops: CDR1 SEHNR, CDR2 FQNEAQ (reference sequence). This CDR3 spans 11 amino acids. Trimming took 6 bases from V and 12 from J, leaving 13 bases between them. CDR3 coding DNA: TGTGCCAGCAGTCCAACTCCGGACCAGTATTTT. Its translation: CASSPTPDQYF.

The J gene is TRBJ1-2, the V gene TRBV5-1; 9 bases map to TRBD1. The junction had 7 bases not matched to a gene; V was cut back by 3 bases and J by 7 bases. In germline, CDR1 is SGHRS, CDR2 YFSETQ. This CDR3 spans 14 amino acids. The CDR3 DNA reads TGCGCCAGCAGCTCAGGACAGGGGCGAAGTGGCTACACCTTC. This sequence encodes CASSSGQGRSGYTF. Combining the CDR3 with reference TRBV5-1 and TRBJ1-2 gives the whole variable domain KAGVTQTPRYLIKTRGQQVTLSCSPISGHRSVSWYQQTPGQGLQFLFEYFSETQRNKGNFPGRFSGRQFSNSRSEMNVSTLELGDSALYLCASSSGQGRSGYTFGSGTRLTVV.

The chain recombines TRBV23-1 with TRBJ1-1; tentatively, D is TRBD1 (5 bases). TRBV23-1 is reported as an ORF; its role is uncertain. The CDR3 runs 16 residues. Trimming removed 8 bases from V and 5 bases from J, with 24 bases in between. The DNA for the CDR3 is TGCGCCAGCGGACACGTATCGATACCATGGGGAACTGAAGCTTTCTTT. This encodes CASGHVSIPWGTEAFF.

The rearrangement uses TRBV7-9 and TRBJ2-3; 9 bases are a match to TRBD2. V gave up 8 bases and J gave up 5 bases; unmatched junction bases: 5. This CDR3 comprises 13 residues. CDR1 and CDR2 (germline): SEHNR, FQNEAQ (reference sequence). Written as DNA, the CDR3 is TGTGCCAGCGGCGGGGGGGCCGAAGATACGCAGTATTTT. It encodes CASGGGAEDTQYF.

This clonotype showed up just a few times. The chain carries TRBV6-1 and TRBJ1-1, with 7 bases lining up with TRBD1. The CDR3 loop spans 15 amino acids. V shed 3 bases and J 7 bases; nucleotides not matched to a gene: 11. Germline V CDR1 and CDR2: MNHNS, SASEGT. CDR3 in amino acids: CASSEWGQRGSEAFF. The CDR3 DNA follows: TGTGCCAGCAGTGAGTGGGGACAGCGGGGGAGTGAAGCTTTCTTT.

This clonotype came up a few times. This rearrangement joins TRBV29-1 to TRBJ2-3, with unresolved D. This CDR3 contains 17 residues. The V end was cut by 1 base, the J end by 2 bases, with 19 bases between. In germline, CDR1 is SQVTM, CDR2 ANQGSEA. CDR3 sequence (DNA): TGCAGCGTTGAAGTTGTCAGTGATCAACCGATCACAGATACGCAGTATTTT. Protein: CSVEVVSDQPITDTQYF.

This rearrangement joins TRBV11-3 to TRBJ2-4; 8 positions match TRBD1. The CDR3 runs to 15 residues. J gave up 7 bases and V 2 bases, and 7 bases lay outside the gene matches. Germline V lookup: CDR1 SGHNT, CDR2 YENEEA. The DNA for the CDR3 is TGTGCCAGCAGCTTACAGGGGCAGGGGGCGAACATTCAGTACTTC. The encoded protein is CASSLQGQGANIQYF.

The J gene is TRBJ2-2, the V gene TRBV12-3 or TRBV12-4; 8 nucleotides agree with TRBD1. This CDR3 comprises 13 residues. Losses at the gene ends were 5 bases for V and 6 bases for J; bases not matched to a gene: 2. As DNA, the CDR3 is TGTGCCAGCAGTACAGGGGGTCCCGGGGAGCTGTTTTTT. Translating gives CASSTGGPGELFF.

Remarks on this clonotype: A junction end diverges from the germline sequence, so it may reflect a read error. The CDR3 region is CSATATNEKLFF. The CDR3, as DNA: TGCAGCGCTACGGCAACTAATGAAAAACTGTTTTTT. V gene TRBV20-1 combines with J gene TRBJ1-4; no clear D. CDR1 and CDR2 from the germline V gene are DFQATT and SNEGSKA (reference sequence). CDR3 length: 12 amino acids.

The genes are TRBV6-6 and TRBJ2-6; 9 nucleotides match TRBD1. J lost 0 bases, V lost 6 bases, and 3 bases had no gene match. The CDR3 is 16 residues long. CDR1 and CDR2 from the germline V gene are MNHNY and SVGAGI (reference sequence). The CDR3 sequence: CASSPDRGSGANVLTF. CDR3 nucleotide sequence: TGTGCCAGCAGCCCGGACAGGGGCTCTGGGGCCAACGTCCTGACTTTC.

This clonotype came up a few times. The gene calls are TRBV4-3 and TRBJ2-3; 8 nucleotides line up with TRBD2. V dropped 0 bases and J dropped 2; count of bases not matched to a gene: 13. Germline assignment: CDR1 LGHNA and CDR2 YSLEER. The CDR3 sequence is 19 residues long. The CDR3 is CASSQDWPERGLNTDTQYF. The CDR3 DNA sequence: TGCGCCAGCAGCCAAGATTGGCCCGAGCGGGGGCTGAACACAGATACGCAGTATTTT.

The V call is TRBV4-3, the J call TRBJ2-7; the D gene is possibly TRBD2 (6 bases). The V end lost 4 bases, the J end lost 2 bases, and 15 bases lay between the germline ends. CDR1 and CDR2 from the germline V gene are LGHNA and YSLEER. CDR3 length: 15 amino acids. CDR3 nucleotide sequence: TGCGCCAGCAGCCGCGCGTACGGGGAGGCCTACGAGCAGTACTTC. It encodes CASSRAYGEAYEQYF.

This clonotype has only a few counts. The chain is built from TRBV6-2 or TRBV6-3 and TRBJ1-1; possible D gene TRBD1, 5 bases. Germline V gene sequence: CDR1 MNHEY, CDR2 SVGEGT. The CDR3 totals 13 residues. V lost 7 bases to trimming and J lost 5 bases, with 14 bases between them. The CDR3 sequence is CASTPLGGTEAFF. The CDR3 DNA reads TGTGCCAGCACCCCTCTCGGGGGGACTGAAGCTTTCTTT.